This T cell receptor beta chain stems from a study of cytomegalovirus exposure and HLA in healthy donors. Use of 60 Vbeta and 13 Jbeta primers characterized the PCR. Only in-frame clones appear in the TCRdb table, and some are missing; sequencing was by immunoSEQ multiplex PCR. The sample holds over 45,000 clones, around 78% seen once. Study outcomes and limitations: In a later analysis, fewer than 20,000 TCR beta sequences were associated with HLA alleles at 0.05 false discovery rate.

About this clone: The target antigen is unknown.

Germline V lookup: CDR1 SEHNR, CDR2 FQNEAQ (reference sequence). Trimming cost V 5 bases and J 8 bases; bases outside gene matches: 11. The CDR3 is made up of 14 amino acids. V usage is TRBV7-9 and J usage is TRBJ1-2; 7 positions match TRBD1. This TCR was sampled from a female donor in good health and CMV-seronegative. Material for sequencing was PBMCs. Written as DNA, the CDR3 is TGTGCCAGCAGCCCGACAGGGAAAGGAGACGGCTACACCTTC. Amino acid sequence: CASSPTGKGDGYTF.